This T cell receptor beta chain was observed in a study of Graves' ophthalmopathy and Graves' hyperthyroidism (dated by TCRdb to 2016 to 2019). Context from the whole study: Peripheral blood was collected at initial diagnosis, before any treatment. To tell Graves' ophthalmopathy apart from Graves' hyperthyroidism, and to predict which patients would progress to ophthalmopathy, the study relied on TCR beta repertoire signatures. In total, around 130 blood samples were TCR-sequenced: 40 to 45 ophthalmopathy, 75 hyperthyroidism and some 17 hyperthyroidism-to-ophthalmopathy patients. To explore V-J signatures distinguishing ophthalmopathy from hyperthyroidism, a discovery set of about a hundred patients (around 42 ophthalmopathy, about 57 stable hyperthyroidism) was enrolled. For independent validation, a separate cohort was made up of 18 to 20 hyperthyroidism patients plus 17 patients who later progressed from hyperthyroidism to ophthalmopathy. In over five hyperthyroidism patients, the T-cell repertoires found in thyroid tissue were compared with those found in blood. Following sample collection, hyperthyroidism patients were given methimazole at a starting dose of 30 mg daily, and ophthalmopathy patients were given high-dose intravenous methylprednisolone. The roughly 94 discovery patients were randomly divided into training and test sets at a 7:3 ratio. Results the study describes overall, beyond this receptor: In cross-validation, the 13-signature model distinguished ophthalmopathy from stable hyperthyroidism with 87.88% sensitivity and 81.08% specificity, while in the test set the corresponding values were around 79% and 71%. In validation, the model predicted ophthalmopathy progression with about 71% sensitivity and around 72% specificity; fewer than 15 predicted patients were CT-confirmed with GO in a median of approximately 6.2 months. Sample size was not predetermined statistically, and investigators were not blinded to group allocation. Among expanded thyroid clonotypes with frequency above 0.001, most also showed up in blood, which suggests that blood repertoires may reflect the thyroid immune response.

Hyperthyroidism was considered stable if no progression to ophthalmopathy occurred within 18 months of follow-up. Patients with hyperthyroidism were aged 18 to 65 years, had been newly diagnosed, and had a disease duration of less than 2 months. Patients with other autoimmune diseases, uncontrolled infections, pregnancy or lactation were excluded. Clinical symptoms, serum thyroxine, TRAb, thyroid ultrasound and orbital computed tomography formed the basis of the diagnosis. PBMCs were isolated from 8 to 10 ml of fresh peripheral blood by Ficoll-Paque density gradient centrifugation. Trizol reagent was used to extract the total RNA, and its quality was then checked on an Agilent 2100 Bioanalyzer. Comment on this clonotype: The antigen it binds to is not known. No clone much larger than this one lies a single base away; base qualities are absent.

TCR beta CDR3 regions were amplified from RNA transcripts for repertoire sequencing. The first round was an RT-PCR using HTBI primers with the Qiagen OneStep RT-PCR kit, and this first round was followed by a second-round multiplex PCR, then size selection and purification. The libraries underwent paired-end sequencing with 100 bp reads on an Illumina HiSeq2000. For the original study's pipeline: Reads were processed with SOAPnuke, discarding reads with adapters, uncalled bases, mean Phred below 15, or no exact constant-primer or identifier match. COPE v1.2.5 was used to merge the high-quality paired reads. Unique nucleotide sequences were defined as clonotypes and aligned to IMGT TRB V, D and J references using MiTCR v1.1. Analysis was restricted to V-J combinations with a frequency above 0.0001, which covered approximately 99% of repertoires. For each V-J combination, a TCR clonal expansion and chaos score was defined as F50 clonal expansion divided by the chaos observed in the TCRdist matrix. Features were reduced by Welch's t-statistics and random forest to 10 to 15 V-J combinations, which fed a naive Bayes classifier. The similarity between thyroid and blood repertoires was quantified using the Morisita-Horn index. The public reads were reprocessed in TCRdb via fastp at Q25 and MiXCR, keeping in-frame beta chains. Rows with a matching CDR3 protein are joined into one entry that keeps the most common DNA and genes. For this entry, the V and J calls and clone size follow TCRdb and not the study's own pipeline. Counted in this sample were a few hundred thousand distinct CDR3 sequences; roughly 14% of them appeared once. The ten largest clones capture about 7% of the sample.

Sequenced: peripheral blood. This TCR was recovered from a woman under 30 with stable Graves' hyperthyroidism. Donor details come from another sample of the same person, matched by shared clones.

This receptor carries the CDR3 CASSQGPAGGEQYF. At the DNA level, the sequence is TGCGCCAGCAGCCAAGGCCCGGCTGGAGGCGAGCAGTACTTC. The chain is encoded by TRBV4-1 joined to TRBJ2-7; D gene: possibly TRBD2, on 5 matching bases. V gives up 1 base and J gives up 6 bases, and the segment between their germline ends measures 13 bases. CDR3 length: 14 amino acids, cysteine to phenylalanine. The retained sequence is limited to the CDR3, 42 bases, with the frame set at the first base. According to the germline V gene, CDR1 reads MGHRA and CDR2 reads YSYEKL.